A single sample gave rise to the 10 T cell receptor beta chains below, sequenced in a study of cytomegalovirus exposure and HLA in healthy donors. A multiplex PCR was run with 60 Vbeta primers and 13 Jbeta primers. Profiled with immunoSEQ multiplex PCR; TCRdb holds only in-frame clones, not every one. This table holds 200,000 to 250,000 clones, around 81% found once. Sequences were obtained from PBMCs. The receptors were sampled from a woman aged 60-70 years in good health and CMV-seropositive.

Only a few counts were recorded for this clone. The rearrangement joins TRBV12-5 to TRBJ2-7, with 10 bases that match TRBD1. The CDR3 has 22 residues. The germline CDR1 and CDR2 sequences are LGHNT and FRNRAP. Trimming took 3 bases from V and 6 from J; bases not matched to a gene: 29. CDR3 residues: CASGLLLVEGQGPGLTRPEQYF. In DNA, the CDR3 is TGTGCTAGTGGTTTATTGTTGGTCGAGGGACAGGGGCCCGGTCTTACCCGGCCCGAGCAGTACTTC. The full variable domain, with the rest looked up from reference TRBV12-5 and TRBJ2-7, is DARVTQTPRHKVTEMGQEVTMRCQPILGHNTVFWYRQTMMQGLELLAYFRNRAPLDDSGMPKDRFSAEMPDATLATLKIQPSEPRDSAVYFCASGLLLVEGQGPGLTRPEQYFGPGTRLTVT.

The chain recombines TRBV28 with TRBJ2-5; 8 bases match TRBD1. CDR1 is MDHEN, CDR2 SYDVKM, per germline. CDR3 size: 15 residues. The J segment lost 7 bases and the V segment lost 7 bases, leaving 14 bases of the junction unmatched. In DNA form, the CDR3 reads TGTGCCAGCAACCCTTTCGGACAGGGCAGAGGGACCCAGTACTTC. Amino acids: CASNPFGQGRGTQYF.

This chain uses TRBV7-9 with TRBJ1-1; perhaps TRBD1 as D (5 bases). The CDR3 runs to 13 residues. Trimming took off 1 base at V and 6 bases at J, with 9 bases between the two ends. CDR1 and CDR2 from the germline V gene are SEHNR and FQNEAQ (reference sequence). CDR3 sequence (DNA): TGTGCCAGCAGCTTAGAAAGGGGTCCTGAAGCTTTCTTT. Its protein is CASSLERGPEAFF.

The chain recombines TRBV6-5 with TRBJ2-1; the match to TRBD2 covers 14 bases. Germline V CDR1 and CDR2: MNHEY, SVGAGI. The V and J ends lost 6 bases and 9 bases, in that order; junction bases with no gene match: 7. The CDR3 sequence is 15 residues long. CDR3 in DNA: TGTGCCAGCAGGGGACTAGCGGGAGATCTCGGTGAGCAGTTCTTC. This sequence encodes CASRGLAGDLGEQFF.

The chain combines TRBV9 with TRBJ1-1; D is possibly TRBD1 (6 bases). V was pared by 4 bases and J by 1 base, with 11 bases between. This CDR3 spans 14 amino acids. CDR1 is SGDLS and CDR2 is YYNGEE in the germline V gene. The CDR3 spells CASSSGDSNTEAFF. As DNA, the CDR3 is TGTGCCAGCAGCTCAGGGGATTCGAACACTGAAGCTTTCTTT.

Note on this clone: In the same sample, other DNA sequences code for this CDR3. This chain joins TRBV27 and TRBJ1-1; a weak D match, TRBD1 (5 bases). Between the trimmed V and J ends, which lost 3 bases and 0 bases, there was a span of 8 bases. The CDR3 covers 14 residues. Germline CDR1 and CDR2: MNHEY and SMNVEV (reference sequence). CDR3 residues: CASSFQGMNTEAFF. CDR3 DNA sequence: TGTGCCAGCAGTTTTCAGGGAATGAACACTGAAGCTTTCTTT.

The count of this clone is one. The chain has TRBV5-4 and TRBJ2-5; D gene ambiguous. The germline gives CDR1 SGHNT, CDR2 YYREEE (reference sequence). This CDR3 contains 15 residues. Trimming cost V 0 bases and J 4 bases, with 13 bases left between them. CDR3 in amino acids: CASSLEGLVGETQYF. As DNA, the CDR3 is TGTGCCAGCAGCTTGGAAGGTCTAGTTGGAGAGACCCAGTACTTC. The variable domain in full, completed from reference TRBV5-4 and TRBJ2-5, reads ETGVTQSPTHLIKTRGQQVTLRCSSQSGHNTVSWYQQALGQGPQFIFQYYREEENGRGNFPPRFSGLQFPNYSSELNVNALELDDSALYLCASSLEGLVGETQYFGPGTRLLVL.

The chain has TRBV7-3 and TRBJ2-1; 7 bases fit TRBD1. This CDR3 has 13 amino acids. Trimming removed 5 bases from V and 6 bases from J; junction bases left unmatched: 4. Germline CDR1 reads SGHTA; CDR2 reads FQGTGA. CDR3 DNA sequence: TGTGCCAGCAGCATTACAGGGGCCAATGAGCAGTTCTTC. Its protein product is CASSITGANEQFF.

This clone was seen once. The rearrangement uses TRBV28 and TRBJ2-1; 12 bases match TRBD2. From germline, CDR1 is MDHEN and CDR2 SYDVKM. V dropped 8 bases and J dropped 8; count of bases not matched to a gene: 25. CDR3 size: 20 residues. The CDR3 loop is CASWGPTGTSGQSASHEQFF. In DNA form, the CDR3 reads TGTGCCAGCTGGGGGCCAACGGGGACTAGCGGGCAGTCCGCCTCGCATGAGCAGTTCTTC.

V and J are TRBV5-1 and TRBJ2-1, with 8 bases identical to TRBD2. In germline, CDR1 is SGHRS, CDR2 YFSETQ. This CDR3 has 13 residues. Trimming cost V 4 bases and J 8 bases; bases outside gene matches: 5. CDR3 DNA sequence: TGCGCCAGCAGCCAAGGGACTAGTTATGAGCAGTTCTTC. It is translated as CASSQGTSYEQFF.